A selection of T cell receptor beta chains follows, all from one sample in a study of blood T cells in healthy people across ages. TCRdb passed the 5' RACE reads through MiXCR, listing each CDR3 protein once. The profile shows more than 650,000 distinct CDR3 sequences, roughly 24% of them singletons. This same sample was also part of a study on T cells of mothers and their children.

The sequenced sample was blood. The receptors here all came from a boy under 18 in good health. The CDR3 runs from the conserved cysteine through the conserved F or W. The order of the fields is CDR3 protein, CDR3 DNA, V gene, D gene, J gene, clone size. A D gene is named only where the DNA matches it firmly. The listing skips clone size in some rows; elsewhere it reads once, few, many or a size class.

CDR3: CAISETSYNSPLHF; DNA: TGTGCCATCAGTGAGACCTCCTATAATTCACCCCTCCACTTT; V: TRBV10-3; D: NA; J: TRBJ1-6; size: few
CDR3: CASSPGLEGEQYF; DNA: TGTGCCAGCAGCCCGGGCCTAGAGGGCGAGCAGTACTTC; V: TRBV11-2; D: NA; J: TRBJ2-7; size: NA
CDR3: CASSLGLAGARLQETQYF; DNA: TGTGCCAGCAGCTTGGGACTAGCGGGGGCCCGACTACAAGAGACCCAGTACTTC; V: TRBV7-9; D: TRBD2; J: TRBJ2-5; size: NA
CDR3: CASSPGVLGQKTQYF; DNA: TGTGCCAGCAGTCCAGGGGTTCTTGGGCAAAAGACCCAGTACTTC; V: TRBV12-3/TRBV12-4; D: NA; J: TRBJ2-5; size: NA
CDR3: CASSPLAPDEQFF; DNA: TGTGCCAGCAGCCCCCTAGCTCCCGATGAGCAGTTCTTC; V: TRBV7-2; D: NA; J: TRBJ2-1; size: NA
CDR3: CASSSDSSYNEQFF; DNA: TGTGCCAGCAGTTCGGACAGCTCCTACAATGAGCAGTTCTTC; V: TRBV6-1; D: NA; J: TRBJ2-1; size: few
CDR3: CASSLVGASGAYEQYF; DNA: TGTGCCAGCAGCTTAGTGGGGGCTAGCGGAGCCTACGAGCAGTACTTC; V: TRBV7-6; D: NA; J: TRBJ2-7; size: few
CDR3: CASSIQGANTGELFF; DNA: TGTGCCAGCAGTATTCAGGGGGCGAACACCGGGGAGCTGTTTTTT; V: TRBV2; D: TRBD1; J: TRBJ2-2; size: many
CDR3: CASSGRADEQYF; DNA: TGTGCCAGCAGCGGCAGGGCCGACGAGCAGTACTTC; V: TRBV28; D: NA; J: TRBJ2-7; size: once
CDR3: CAGRDRGDTQYF; DNA: TGTGCCGGCCGGGACAGGGGAGATACGCAGTATTTT; V: TRBV2; D: TRBD1; J: TRBJ2-3; size: NA
CDR3: CATSTTEGGRSAYEQYF; DNA: TGTGCCACCAGCACGACCGAGGGGGGCCGATCGGCCTACGAGCAGTACTTC; V: TRBV15; D: NA; J: TRBJ2-7; size: NA
CDR3: CASRTRGEGTEAFF; DNA: TGTGCCAGCAGGACCAGGGGGGAAGGCACTGAAGCTTTCTTT; V: TRBV2; D: TRBD1; J: TRBJ1-1; size: NA
CDR3: CSVGGAGPTETQYF; DNA: TGCAGCGTTGGGGGAGCGGGACCGACGGAGACCCAGTACTTC; V: TRBV29-1; D: TRBD2; J: TRBJ2-5; size: many
CDR3: CASSLEGAKNIQCF; DNA: TGCGCCAGCAGCTTGGAGGGAGCCAAAAACATTCAGTGCTTC; V: TRBV5-1; D: NA; J: TRBJ2-4; size: few
CDR3: CASSLAAEGYNSPLHF; DNA: TGCGCCAGCAGCTTGGCGGCGGAGGGTTATAATTCACCCCTCCACTTT; V: TRBV5-1; D: NA; J: TRBJ1-6; size: few
CDR3: CSAREEGVGYGYTF; DNA: TGCAGTGCTAGAGAAGAAGGGGTTGGTTATGGCTACACCTTC; V: TRBV20-1; D: NA; J: TRBJ1-2; size: NA
CDR3: CASTASAGGNSYNEQFF; DNA: TGCGCCAGCACGGCGTCAGCGGGGGGAAACTCCTACAATGAGCAGTTCTTC; V: TRBV5-1; D: TRBD2; J: TRBJ2-1; size: many